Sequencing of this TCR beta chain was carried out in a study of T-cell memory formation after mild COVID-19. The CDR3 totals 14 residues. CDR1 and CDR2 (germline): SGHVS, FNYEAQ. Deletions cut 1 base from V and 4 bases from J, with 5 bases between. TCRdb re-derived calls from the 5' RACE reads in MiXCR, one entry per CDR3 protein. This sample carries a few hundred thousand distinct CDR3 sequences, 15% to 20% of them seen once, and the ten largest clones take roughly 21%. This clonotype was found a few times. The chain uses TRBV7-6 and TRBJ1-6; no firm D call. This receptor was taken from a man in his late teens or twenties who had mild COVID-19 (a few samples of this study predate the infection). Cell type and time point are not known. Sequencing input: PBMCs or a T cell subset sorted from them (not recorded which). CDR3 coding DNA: TGTGCCAGCAGCTTAGAAGGATATAATTCACCCCTCCACTTT. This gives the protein CASSLEGYNSPLHF.